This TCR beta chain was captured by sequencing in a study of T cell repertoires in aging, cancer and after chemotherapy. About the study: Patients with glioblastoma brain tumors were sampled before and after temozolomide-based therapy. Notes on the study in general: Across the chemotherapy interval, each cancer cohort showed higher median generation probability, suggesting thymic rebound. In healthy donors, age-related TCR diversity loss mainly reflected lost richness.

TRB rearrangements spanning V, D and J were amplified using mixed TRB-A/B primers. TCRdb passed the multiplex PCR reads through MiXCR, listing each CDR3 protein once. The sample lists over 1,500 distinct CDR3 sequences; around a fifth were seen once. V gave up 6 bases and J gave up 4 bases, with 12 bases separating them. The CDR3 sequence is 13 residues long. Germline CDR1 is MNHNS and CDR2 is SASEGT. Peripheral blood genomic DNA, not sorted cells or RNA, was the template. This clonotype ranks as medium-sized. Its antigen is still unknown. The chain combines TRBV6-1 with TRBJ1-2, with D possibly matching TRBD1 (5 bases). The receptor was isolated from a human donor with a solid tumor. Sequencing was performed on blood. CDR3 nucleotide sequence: TGTGCCAGCAGACCGCCGGGGGGCTATGGCTACACCTTC. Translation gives CASRPPGGYGYTF.